This section outlines one TCR beta chain sequence together with its context. This sample was included in a study of T cells in Graves' hyperthyroidism and ophthalmopathy. RNA transcripts were the template for amplifying TCR beta CDR3 regions. TCR CDR3 regions were first amplified by RT-PCR with HTBI primers. TCRdb redid the calling of the multiplex PCR reads with MiXCR, one entry per CDR3 protein. The table has 300,000 to 450,000 distinct CDR3 sequences, 17% seen once; the top ten hold approximately 30%. Patients showing uncontrolled infection, other autoimmune disease, pregnancy or lactation were ineligible. CDR1 is SEHNR and CDR2 is FQNEAQ in the germline V gene (reference sequence). Trimming at V came to 5 bases and at J to 7 bases, leaving 6 bases not matched to a gene. CDR3 length: 14 residues.

This receptor was taken from a woman younger than 45 with Graves' hyperthyroidism that later progressed to Graves' ophthalmopathy. V is TRBV7-9 and J is TRBJ1-2; 11 bases map to TRBD1. The sample comprised blood. The CDR3 DNA sequence: TGTGCCAGCAGCCCGCTCGGGACAGGGGGTGGCTACACCTTC. Translating it yields CASSPLGTGGGYTF.